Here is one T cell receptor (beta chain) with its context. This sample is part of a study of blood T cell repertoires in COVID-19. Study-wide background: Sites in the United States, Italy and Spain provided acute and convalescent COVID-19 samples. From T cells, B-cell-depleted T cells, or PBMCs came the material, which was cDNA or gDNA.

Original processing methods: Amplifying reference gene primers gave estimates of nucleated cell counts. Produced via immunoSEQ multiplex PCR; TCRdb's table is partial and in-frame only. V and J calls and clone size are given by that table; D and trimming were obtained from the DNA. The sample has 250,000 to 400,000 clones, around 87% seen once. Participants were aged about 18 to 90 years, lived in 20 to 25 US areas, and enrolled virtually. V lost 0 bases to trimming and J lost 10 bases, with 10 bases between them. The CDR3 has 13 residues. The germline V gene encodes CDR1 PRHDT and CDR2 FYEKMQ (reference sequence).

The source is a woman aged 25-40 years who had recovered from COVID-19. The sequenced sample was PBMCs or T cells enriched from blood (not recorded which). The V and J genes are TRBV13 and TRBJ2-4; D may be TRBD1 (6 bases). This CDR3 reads CASSLGQGMIQYF. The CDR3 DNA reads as TGTGCCAGCAGCTTAGGACAGGGTATGATTCAGTACTTC.